The 31 T cell receptor beta chains in this list originate from one sample, sequenced in a study of cytomegalovirus exposure and HLA in healthy donors. Sequencing used immunoSEQ multiplex PCR; TCRdb keeps in-frame clones, though not all of them. The table lists 180,000 or so clones, 80% to 90% of them singletons, with 13% in the top ten. The specimen sequenced was PBMCs. All receptors derive from a woman aged 30 to 39 in good health and CMV-seropositive.

The chain has TRBV4-1 and TRBJ1-5; 8 nucleotides match TRBD1. CDR3 length: 16 amino acids. The V and J ends lost 5 bases and 0 bases, in that order; junction bases with no gene match: 6. Germline V gene data show CDR1 as MGHRA and CDR2 as YSYEKL. CDR3 coding DNA: TGCGCCAGCAGCGCCCGGACAGGGAGTAGCAATCAGCCCCAGCATTTT. This gives the protein CASSARTGSSNQPQHF.

V and J are TRBV6-6 and TRBJ2-7; the D gene is possibly TRBD2 (5 bases). Germline V lookup: CDR1 MNHNY, CDR2 SVGAGI (reference sequence). CDR3 length: 12 amino acids. Between the trimmed V and J ends, which lost 4 bases and 4 bases, there was a span of 8 bases. DNA of the CDR3: TGTGCCAGCAGTTGGACTGGATACGAGCAGTACTTC. This sequence encodes CASSWTGYEQYF.

J is TRBJ2-5 and V is TRBV9; 11 bases line up with TRBD2. Germline assignment: CDR1 SGDLS and CDR2 YYNGEE. V trimming: 1 base; J trimming: 0 bases; junction bases outside the gene matches: 2. This CDR3 comprises 16 residues. CDR3 in DNA: TGTGCCAGCAGCGTATTAGCGGGAGGGAACCAAGAGACCCAGTACTTC. Translation gives CASSVLAGGNQETQYF.

This chain connects TRBV12-5 to TRBJ2-1; TRBD1 is a possible D gene (6 bases). Germline V gene data show CDR1 as LGHNT and CDR2 as FRNRAP. V lost 2 bases to trimming and J lost 2 bases, with 10 bases between them. The CDR3 totals 15 residues. The CDR3 here is CASGLQQGTYNEQFF. The CDR3 nucleotides read TGTGCTAGTGGTTTGCAACAGGGTACCTACAATGAGCAGTTCTTC.

The V and J genes are TRBV29-1 and TRBJ1-2; 9 bases map to TRBD1. The germline CDR1 and CDR2 sequences are SQVTM and ANQGSEA. The CDR3 sequence is 13 residues long. The V segment lost 1 base and the J segment 8 bases; nucleotides outside the gene matches: 5. CDR3 in DNA: TGCAGCGTTGAAGCCGGGACAGGGAACGGCTACACCTTC. Its protein is CSVEAGTGNGYTF.

This sequence joins TRBV27 and TRBJ2-7; 8 bases align to TRBD2. Per the germline V gene, CDR1 is MNHEY and CDR2 is SMNVEV (reference sequence). This CDR3 has 14 residues. V gave up 6 bases and J gave up 0 bases; unmatched junction bases: 4. CDR3 in DNA: TGTGCCAGCAGACTAGCGGCTAGCTCCTACGAGCAGTACTTC. This sequence encodes CASRLAASSYEQYF.

This sequence joins TRBV2 and TRBJ1-2; 7 bases are a match to TRBD1. From germline, CDR1 is SNHLY and CDR2 FYNNEI. The length of the CDR3 is 13 residues. Trimming took 7 bases from V and 4 from J; bases not matched to a gene: 6. CDR3 DNA: TGTGCCAGCACGACCTCAGGGGGCTATGGCTACACCTTC. This sequence encodes CASTTSGGYGYTF.

The chain carries TRBV7-8 and TRBJ1-1; D gene unclear. The length of the CDR3 is 13 residues. The germline gives CDR1 SGHVS, CDR2 FQNEAQ. Trimming took 5 bases from V and 3 from J, leaving 10 bases between them. The CDR3 DNA follows: TGTGCCAGCAGCGCCCCACGGGACACTGAAGCTTTCTTT. Translation gives CASSAPRDTEAFF. Filled out from reference TRBV7-8 and TRBJ1-1, the complete variable domain reads GAGVSQSPRYKVAKRGQDVALRCDPISGHVSLFWYQQALGQGPEFLTYFQNEAQLDKSGLPSDRFFAERPEGSVSTLKIQRTQQEDSAVYLCASSAPRDTEAFFGQGTRLTVV.

The sample holds a few counts of this clone. The chain uses TRBV9 and TRBJ2-1, with D possibly matching TRBD2 (6 bases). Looked up from germline, CDR1 is SGDLS and CDR2 is YYNGEE. V lost 7 bases, J lost 5 bases, and 10 bases lay in between. This CDR3 spans 12 amino acids. The DNA for the CDR3 is TGTGCCAGCGGGGGGACCCACAATGAGCAGTTCTTC. Translating gives CASGGTHNEQFF. The variable domain in full, with the rest retrieved from reference TRBV9 and TRBJ2-1, is DSGVTQTPKHLITATGQRVTLRCSPRSGDLSVYWYQQSLDQGLQFLIQYYNGEERAKGNILERFSAQQFPDLHSELNLSSLELGDSALYFCASGGTHNEQFFGPGTRLTVL.

The chain recombines TRBV4-1 with TRBJ1-2, with TRBD1 identical over 9 bases. J gave up 2 bases and V 7 bases, and 14 bases lay outside the gene matches. CDR1 is MGHRA, CDR2 YSYEKL, per germline. This CDR3 is 17 amino acids long. DNA of the CDR3: TGCGCCAGCATGCCGCTGGGACAGGGTCGAAAGAACTATGGCTACACCTTC. Amino acids: CASMPLGQGRKNYGYTF.

The V call is TRBV6-1, the J call TRBJ2-7; the D is unclear. CDR1 MNHNS and CDR2 SASEGT come from the germline V gene. V dropped 1 base and J dropped 3 bases, with 7 bases sitting between them. The CDR3 runs 13 residues. The DNA of the CDR3 is TGTGCCAGCAGTGAAGTTCCCCTCTACGAGCAGTACTTC. Its translation is CASSEVPLYEQYF.

V usage is TRBV18 and J usage is TRBJ2-1; the match to TRBD1 covers 8 bases. This CDR3 has 12 amino acids. V shed 3 bases, J shed 10 bases, and the junction held 2 bases outside the gene matches. Looked up from germline, CDR1 is KGHSH and CDR2 is LQKENI. This chain's CDR3 is CASSPTGDEQFF. The DNA for the CDR3 is TGTGCCAGCTCACCGACAGGGGACGAGCAGTTCTTC. Supplemented by reference TRBV18 and TRBJ2-1, the full variable domain reads NAGVMQNPRHLVRRRGQEARLRCSPMKGHSHVYWYRQLPEEGLKFMVYLQKENIIDESGMPKERFSAEFPKEGPSILRIQQVVRGDSAAYFCASSPTGDEQFFGPGTRLTVL.

The genes are TRBV9 and TRBJ2-6, with a weak D call TRBD2 (5 bases). Trimming removed 4 bases from V and 0 bases from J, with 8 bases in between. Germline lookup yields CDR1 SGDLS and CDR2 YYNGEE. This CDR3 has 15 amino acids. The CDR3, as DNA: TGTGCCAGCAGCCCCCGGGACTCTGGGGCCAACGTCCTGACTTTC. It yields the protein CASSPRDSGANVLTF.

The chain combines TRBV6-4 with TRBJ2-7; D is ambiguous. V shed 4 bases and J shed 2 bases, with 15 bases lying between them. There are 15 residues in the CDR3. The germline V gene encodes CDR1 MRHNA and CDR2 SNTAGT. The CDR3 DNA is TGTGCCAGCAGTGCCTTCCCTGGCAGCGCCTACGAGCAGTACTTC. This translates into CASSAFPGSAYEQYF.

The rearrangement links TRBV29-1 to TRBJ1-2; no clear D gene. The CDR3 runs 14 residues. Germline values: CDR1 SQVTM, CDR2 ANQGSEA. V lost 2 bases to trimming and J lost 4 bases, with 14 bases between them. CDR3 in amino acids: CSVEPWAGRYGYTF. The CDR3 DNA is TGCAGCGTTGAACCTTGGGCAGGTCGCTATGGCTACACCTTC.

The rearrangement links TRBV28 to TRBJ2-7; 9 positions agree with TRBD1. This CDR3 has 13 residues. J gave up 6 bases and V 5 bases, and 5 bases lay outside the gene matches. The germline V gene has CDR1 MDHEN and CDR2 SYDVKM. In DNA, the CDR3 is TGTGCCAGCAGTCGGACAGGGGTTTCCGAGCAGTACTTC. This encodes CASSRTGVSEQYF. The full variable domain, completed using reference TRBV28 and TRBJ2-7, is DVKVTQSSRYLVKRTGEKVFLECVQDMDHENMFWYRQDPGLGLRLIYFSYDVKMKEKGDIPEGYSVSREKKERFSLILESASTNQTSMYLCASSRTGVSEQYFGPGTRLTVT.

This chain joins TRBV27 and TRBJ2-7; TRBD1 is a possible D gene (6 bases). This CDR3 comprises 13 residues. Germline values: CDR1 MNHEY, CDR2 SMNVEV (reference sequence). V shed 11 bases and J shed 2 bases, with 16 bases lying between them. CDR3 in amino acids: CAAGIRGPYEQYF. DNA of the CDR3: TGTGCCGCAGGGATCAGGGGACCCTACGAGCAGTACTTC.

The J gene is TRBJ1-3, the V gene TRBV28, with a possible D match to TRBD1 (6 bases). Trimming shortened V by 2 bases and J by 2 bases, and 10 bases separated the two germline ends. Germline V gene sequence: CDR1 MDHEN, CDR2 SYDVKM. This CDR3 comprises 15 residues. DNA for the CDR3: TGTGCCAGCAGTTTACCTTCAGGGGCTGGAAACACCATATATTTT. It specifies CASSLPSGAGNTIYF.

This sequence joins TRBV6-5 and TRBJ2-6; D call uncertain. In germline, CDR1 is MNHEY, CDR2 SVGAGI. The CDR3 has 14 amino acids. V was trimmed by 6 bases and J by 3 bases, leaving 9 bases between them. In nucleotides, the CDR3 is TGTGCCAGCAGCCCCAGACTTGGGGCCAACGTCCTGACTTTC. Protein sequence: CASSPRLGANVLTF.

This chain links TRBV9 with TRBJ2-5; 9 nucleotides align to TRBD1. V trimming: 4 bases; J trimming: 0 bases; junction bases outside the gene matches: 4. This CDR3 comprises 15 residues. Germline V gene sequence: CDR1 SGDLS, CDR2 YYNGEE. CDR3 protein: CASSHRTGDQETQYF. CDR3 coding DNA: TGTGCCAGCAGCCATAGGACAGGGGACCAAGAGACCCAGTACTTC.

V usage is TRBV6-5 and J usage is TRBJ2-7, with D perhaps TRBD1 (6 bases). Trimming took off 4 bases at V and 2 bases at J, with 15 bases between the two ends. Germline V gene sequence: CDR1 MNHEY, CDR2 SVGAGI. This CDR3 spans 15 amino acids. The CDR3 DNA reads as TGTGCCAGCAGTTCCGAGCGTTGGGGGCCCTACGAGCAGTACTTC. Translation gives CASSSERWGPYEQYF.

Here the CDR3 DNA reads TGCGCCAGCACCACAGGGCAAGAGACCCAGTACTTC. Protein: CASTTGQETQYF. The chain combines TRBV5-1 with TRBJ2-5; D is perhaps TRBD1 (6 bases). Germline V gene data show CDR1 as SGHRS and CDR2 as YFSETQ. The CDR3 totals 12 residues. The V and J ends lost 6 bases and 2 bases respectively, with 8 bases between them.

The CDR3 sequence is CASSPDRDFNEQYF. The CDR3, as DNA: TGCGCCAGCAGCCCGGACAGAGACTTTAACGAGCAGTACTTC. The V call is TRBV5-1, the J call TRBJ2-7, with a weak D call TRBD1 (6 bases). The germline V gene encodes CDR1 SGHRS and CDR2 YFSETQ. V was clipped by 4 bases and J by 5 bases, with 16 bases between them. CDR3 size: 14 residues.

The chain carries TRBV6-5 and TRBJ2-3; TRBD2 is a possible D gene (6 bases). The CDR3 is made up of 13 amino acids. Germline loops: CDR1 MNHEY, CDR2 SVGAGI. Trimming cost V 4 bases and J 4 bases, with 9 bases left between them. The chain's CDR3 is CASSFRLADTQYF. The CDR3 DNA sequence: TGTGCCAGCAGTTTTCGACTAGCAGATACGCAGTATTTT.

The chain carries TRBV5-1 and TRBJ2-2, with 11 bases identical to TRBD1. J gave up 4 bases and V 4 bases, and 12 bases lay outside the gene matches. Looked up from germline, CDR1 is SGHRS and CDR2 is YFSETQ. The CDR3 length is 18 residues. CDR3 nucleotides: TGCGCCAGCAGCCCGCTGCTGGTCGGGACAGGGGGCACCGGGGAGCTGTTTTTT. Protein sequence: CASSPLLVGTGGTGELFF. Filled out from reference TRBV5-1 and TRBJ2-2, the complete variable domain reads KAGVTQTPRYLIKTRGQQVTLSCSPISGHRSVSWYQQTPGQGLQFLFEYFSETQRNKGNFPGRFSGRQFSNSRSEMNVSTLELGDSALYLCASSPLLVGTGGTGELFFGEGSRLTVL.

Notes on this clone: A read error likely explains this, since a far larger clone differs by one base. This chain uses TRBV5-4 with TRBJ1-2, with 9 bases matching TRBD1. With V trimmed by 4 bases and J by 4 bases, 5 bases remained unmatched. The germline CDR1 and CDR2 sequences are SGHNT and YYREEE (reference sequence). The CDR3 extends over 14 amino acids. CDR3 nucleotide sequence: TGTGCCAGCAGCCCGGGACAGGGTTCCTATGGCTACACCTTC. Amino acid sequence: CASSPGQGSYGYTF.

This rearrangement joins TRBV19 to TRBJ1-5; 7 positions match TRBD1. This CDR3 contains 17 residues. V gave up 3 bases and J gave up 0 bases; unmatched junction bases: 8. Germline V lookup: CDR1 LNHDA, CDR2 SQIVND (reference sequence). CDR3 residues: CASSMPLTGSSNQPQHF. CDR3 nucleotides: TGTGCCAGTAGTATGCCCCTGACAGGGTCTAGCAATCAGCCCCAGCATTTT.

This chain uses TRBV2 with TRBJ2-2; 10 positions agree with TRBD2. Germline loops: CDR1 SNHLY, CDR2 FYNNEI. J gave up 5 bases and V 5 bases, and 2 bases lay outside the gene matches. The CDR3 has 14 residues. CDR3 amino acids: CASSLAGATGELFF. The CDR3 coding sequence is TGTGCCAGCAGTCTAGCGGGAGCAACCGGGGAGCTGTTTTTT.

The V gene is TRBV30, the J gene TRBJ1-1, with D hard to call. V was trimmed by 4 bases and J by 6 bases, leaving 15 bases between them. Germline V gives CDR1 GTSNPN, CDR2 SVGIG (reference sequence). The CDR3 is 13 residues long. CDR3 DNA: TGTGCCTGGACCGGGGTGGAGGGCGCTGAAGCTTTCTTT. Amino acid sequence: CAWTGVEGAEAFF.

This clone was seen just once. The chain combines TRBV11-2 with TRBJ2-7, with D perhaps matching TRBD1 (6 bases). Germline V lookup: CDR1 SGHAT, CDR2 FQNNGV. The CDR3 extends over 15 amino acids. V lost 1 base and J lost 2, with 12 bases in between. The CDR3 DNA is TGTGCCAGCAGCTTAGGACAGGTTGAAACCTACGAGCAGTACTTC. This gives the protein CASSLGQVETYEQYF. The full variable domain, in which reference TRBV11-2 and TRBJ2-7 provide the parts outside the CDR3, is EAGVAQSPRYKIIEKRQSVAFWCNPISGHATLYWYQQILGQGPKLLIQFQNNGVVDDSQLPKDRFSAERLKGVDSTLKIQPAKLEDSAVYLCASSLGQVETYEQYFGPGTRLTVT.

The chain couples TRBV11-1 to TRBJ2-2; 11 positions agree with TRBD1. V dropped 2 bases and J dropped 6; count of bases not matched to a gene: 2. The CDR3 is made up of 15 amino acids. The germline V gene has CDR1 SGHAT and CDR2 FQDESV (reference sequence). The CDR3 spells CASSLRTGGPGELFF. Here the CDR3 DNA reads TGTGCCAGCAGCTTAAGGACAGGGGGCCCCGGGGAGCTGTTTTTT.